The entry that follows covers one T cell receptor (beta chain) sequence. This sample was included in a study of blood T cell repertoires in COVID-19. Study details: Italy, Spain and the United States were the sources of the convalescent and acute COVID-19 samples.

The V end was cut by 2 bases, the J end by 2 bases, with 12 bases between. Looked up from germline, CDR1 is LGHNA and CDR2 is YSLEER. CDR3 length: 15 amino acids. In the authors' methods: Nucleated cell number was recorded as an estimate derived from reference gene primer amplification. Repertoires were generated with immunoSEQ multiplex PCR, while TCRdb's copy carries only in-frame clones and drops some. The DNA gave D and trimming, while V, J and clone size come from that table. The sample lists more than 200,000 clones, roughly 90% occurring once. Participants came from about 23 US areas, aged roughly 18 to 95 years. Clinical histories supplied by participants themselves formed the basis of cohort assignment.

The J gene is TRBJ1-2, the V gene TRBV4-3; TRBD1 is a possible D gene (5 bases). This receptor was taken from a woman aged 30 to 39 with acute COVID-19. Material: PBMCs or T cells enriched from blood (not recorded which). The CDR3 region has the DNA TGCGCCAGCAGCCAACGGCGCCAGGGAAACTATGGCTACACCTTC. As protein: CASSQRRQGNYGYTF.